A selection of T cell receptor beta chains follows, all from one sample in a study of early T cells in non-severe SARS-CoV-2 infection. MiXCR was run by TCRdb on the 5' RACE reads, yielding one entry per CDR3 protein. This table holds tens of thousands of distinct CDR3 sequences, about an eighth found once. The material sequenced was whole blood, taken at baseline. The receptors originated from an adult who was a healthcare worker with PCR-confirmed SARS-CoV-2 infection or an uninfected control (not recorded which). CDR3s include the opening cysteine and the closing phenylalanine or tryptophan. The order of the fields is V gene, J gene, clone size, D gene, CDR3 protein, CDR3 DNA. A D gene is named only where the DNA matches it firmly. Clone size is stated in some rows and not others, as once, few, many or a class when expanded.

TRBV7-8,TRBJ1-1,many,.,CASSPKYLGVNTEAFF,TGTGCCAGCAGCCCCAAGTACTTAGGAGTGAACACTGAAGCTTTCTTT
TRBV2,TRBJ2-2,many,TRBD1,CASSRDRRDLSGELFF,TGTGCCAGCAGCCGGGACAGAAGGGATTTATCCGGGGAGCTGTTTTTT
TRBV11-2,TRBJ1-6,.,.,CASSVIQGRRDSPLHF,TGTGCCAGCAGCGTAATACAGGGCCGGAGGGATTCACCCCTCCACTTT
TRBV4-2,TRBJ2-5,many,TRBD1,CASSRDRGEETQYF,TGTGCCAGCAGCCGGGACAGGGGGGAAGAGACCCAGTACTTC
TRBV5-4,TRBJ1-1,many,TRBD1,CASSRTGTKEAFF,TGTGCCAGCAGCCGGACAGGGACGAAGGAAGCTTTCTTT
TRBV6-5,TRBJ1-2,.,TRBD1,CASSNTGGYGYTF,TGTGCCAGCAGTAACACAGGGGGCTATGGCTACACCTTC
TRBV25-1,TRBJ1-2,.,.,CASRPIGQRGVNYGYTF,TGTGCCAGCAGACCTATAGGACAGAGGGGGGTCAACTATGGCTACACCTTC
TRBV13,TRBJ2-5,few,TRBD1,CASSSRTGGVQETQYF,TGTGCCAGCAGCTCAAGGACAGGGGGCGTCCAAGAGACCCAGTACTTC
TRBV28,TRBJ1-2,many,.,CASSRYDGYTF,TGTGCCAGCAGTCGTTATGATGGCTACACCTTC
TRBV18,TRBJ1-1,few,TRBD1,CASSDRQGDEAFF,TGTGCCAGCTCAGACCGACAGGGGGACGAAGCTTTCTTT
TRBV18,TRBJ2-3,many,.,CASSPAGTPGGTDTQYF,TGTGCCAGCTCACCCGCCGGGACTCCCGGCGGCACAGATACGCAGTATTTT
TRBV6-2/TRBV6-3,TRBJ2-7,many,TRBD2,CASSRSAGGPYEQYF,TGTGCCAGCAGTCGGTCAGCGGGAGGGCCCTACGAGCAGTACTTC
TRBV6-2/TRBV6-3,TRBJ2-3,many,TRBD1,CASSYRDRGRSDTQYF,TGTGCCAGCAGTTACCGGGACAGGGGGCGGTCGGATACGCAGTATTTT
TRBV4-1,TRBJ1-2,few,.,CASSQGQALGYTF,TGCGCCAGCAGCCAAGGACAGGCGCTTGGCTACACCTTC
TRBV6-5,TRBJ1-1,few,TRBD1,CASSNDRGTFF,TGTGCCAGCAGTAACGACAGGGGAACTTTCTTT
TRBV7-2,TRBJ2-7,.,.,CASKIVQGKTAQYF,TGTGCCAGCAAGATTGTGCAAGGGAAGACCGCGCAGTACTTC
TRBV6-5,TRBJ2-4,many,.,CASSYWVERLQNIQYF,TGTGCCAGCAGTTATTGGGTGGAGCGACTTCAAAACATTCAGTACTTC
TRBV5-5,TRBJ1-3,.,.,CASSLSRGPSGNTIYF,TGTGCCAGCAGTCTCTCCCGCGGCCCCTCTGGAAACACCATATATTTT
TRBV7-8,TRBJ2-3,few,TRBD2,CASSLARGGTDTQYF,TGTGCCAGCAGCTTAGCGCGGGGGGGCACAGATACGCAGTATTTT
TRBV20-1,TRBJ2-7,.,.,CSARDPTGESYEQYF,TGCAGTGCTAGAGATCCCACCGGGGAGTCCTACGAGCAGTACTTC
TRBV4-2,TRBJ1-4,.,.,CASSQPPAGGQSNEKLFF,TGTGCCAGCAGCCAACCCCCGGCGGGGGGGCAGAGTAATGAAAAACTGTTTTTT
TRBV9,TRBJ2-7,.,.,CASSPRPSSYEQYF,TGTGCCAGCAGCCCCCGCCCGAGCTCCTACGAGCAGTACTTC
TRBV2,TRBJ2-1,many,.,CASSPDRLNEQFF,TGTGCCAGCAGTCCTGACAGACTCAATGAGCAGTTCTTC
TRBV21-1,TRBJ1-1,few,.,CASSKNGQGAFF,TGTGCCAGCAGCAAAAACGGACAGGGGGCTTTCTTT
TRBV24-1,TRBJ1-2,few,.,CATSTGNYGYTF,TGTGCCACCAGCACAGGGAACTATGGCTACACCTTC
TRBV18,TRBJ2-5,many,.,CASSPVLGQETQYF,TGTGCCAGCTCACCTGTTCTCGGGCAAGAGACCCAGTACTTC
TRBV7-2,TRBJ2-1,.,.,CASSLAGQHRNEQFF,TGTGCCAGCAGCTTAGCGGGACAACATCGAAATGAGCAGTTCTTC
TRBV5-5,TRBJ2-7,few,TRBD1,CASSSMGQGFDEQYF,TGTGCCAGCAGCTCAATGGGACAGGGGTTTGACGAGCAGTACTTC
TRBV4-2,TRBJ2-3,many,TRBD2,CASSPSVSGRSGDTQYF,TGTGCCAGCAGCCCATCGGTAAGCGGGAGGAGTGGGGATACGCAGTATTTT
TRBV19,TRBJ2-5,.,.,CASSTRETQYF,TGTGCCAGTAGTACTCGTGAGACCCAGTACTTC
TRBV5-1,TRBJ2-2,many,TRBD1,CASSSRTGPVGELFF,TGCGCCAGCAGCTCAAGGACAGGACCGGTGGGGGAGCTGTTTTTT
TRBV29-1,TRBJ2-7,few,TRBD1,CSAPGQGGEQYF,TGCAGCGCCCCGGGACAGGGGGGCGAGCAGTACTTC
TRBV6-1,TRBJ2-4,.,.,CASGNIQYF,TGTGCCAGTGGAAACATTCAGTACTTC
TRBV5-5,TRBJ2-5,few,.,CASSLSGASGETQYF,TGTGCCAGCAGCTTGTCAGGGGCGAGTGGGGAGACCCAGTACTTC
TRBV7-2,TRBJ1-1,.,.,CASSLVAATEAFF,TGTGCCAGCAGCTTAGTAGCGGCCACTGAAGCTTTCTTT
TRBV5-5,TRBJ1-1,.,.,CASSAYRNTEAFF,TGTGCCAGCAGCGCTTACAGGAACACTGAAGCTTTCTTT
TRBV14,TRBJ1-1,.,.,CASSQDSNTEAFF,TGTGCCAGCAGCCAAGACTCCAACACTGAAGCTTTCTTT
TRBV9,TRBJ1-6,many,.,CASSRGLPSGSYNSPLHF,TGTGCCAGCAGCAGAGGACTCCCTTCTGGCTCCTATAATTCACCCCTCCACTTT
TRBV6-6,TRBJ2-7,.,.,CASSSGGDEQYF,TGTGCCAGCAGTTCAGGAGGGGACGAGCAGTACTTC
TRBV11-2,TRBJ1-1,few,.,CASSLFRHLDTEAFF,TGTGCCAGCAGCTTATTCCGACACCTGGACACTGAAGCTTTCTTT
TRBV15,TRBJ2-2,few,.,CATSRDPSSSGELFF,TGTGCCACCAGCAGAGACCCTAGCTCTTCCGGGGAGCTGTTTTTT
TRBV5-1,TRBJ2-7,.,.,CASSLGNGYEQYF,TGCGCCAGCAGCTTGGGGAACGGCTACGAGCAGTACTTC
TRBV20-1,TRBJ1-4,few,.,CSALPGVSSINEKLFF,TGCAGTGCCCTCCCAGGGGTCTCGTCGATAAATGAAAAACTGTTTTTT
TRBV29-1,TRBJ2-7,many,.,CSVRGFYEQYF,TGCAGCGTTCGGGGATTTTACGAGCAGTACTTC
TRBV20-1,TRBJ2-7,.,.,CSAREPDRSYEQYF,TGCAGTGCTAGAGAGCCAGACCGTTCCTACGAGCAGTACTTC
TRBV18,TRBJ1-5,.,TRBD1,CASSQQGMWKGQPQHF,TGTGCCAGCTCACAACAGGGGATGTGGAAGGGTCAGCCCCAGCATTTT
TRBV27,TRBJ1-1,.,.,CASSLATGGREAFF,TGTGCCAGCAGTTTAGCCACGGGCGGACGGGAAGCTTTCTTT
TRBV4-3,TRBJ1-2,.,.,CASSQDLIRPGPGDGYTF,TGCGCCAGCAGCCAAGATTTAATTAGGCCCGGCCCGGGAGATGGCTACACCTTC